This TCR beta chain came from a study of shared clonotypes between healthy human individuals. Study in general: CD4 naive and CD4 memory each took three plates per donor, while CD8 naive took two and CD8 memory one.

Trimming left V 1 base short and J 3 bases short, with 10 bases between. The CDR3 loop spans 15 amino acids. The germline V gene encodes CDR1 SEHNR and CDR2 FQNEAQ (reference sequence). Study observations and caveats: The authors expected sequencing depth to affect clonotype sharing among donors. Some clonotypes were shared by all four sorted-subset donors, while others were not shared. The non-shared ones had lower generation probabilities than the shared ones.

Naive CD8 populations comprised CD45RO-negative cells positively selected for CCR7, excluding terminally differentiated effector memory CD45RA+ cells. Points on this clone: What it binds is not known.

DNA at approximately 200 ng, roughly 27,000 T cell genomes, went into sorted-subset replicate PCRs. Assay: immunoSEQ multiplex PCR; the TCRdb copy retains only in-frame clones and omits some. The sample shows fewer than 850,000 clones, just over 95% of them seen only once. The sequenced sample was naive CD8+ T cells sorted from blood. The chain uses TRBV7-9 and TRBJ2-1; no clear D. This sequence was found in a man younger than 40 in good health. Here the CDR3 reads CASSLVRAGYNEQFF. The CDR3 DNA follows: TGTGCCAGCAGCTTAGTAAGGGCTGGCTACAATGAGCAGTTCTTC.